This T cell receptor (beta chain) was sequenced during a study of shared clonotypes between healthy human individuals (dated by TCRdb to 2018 to 2020). As for the study more broadly: A few men and two women, aged 18 to 49 years, made up the cohort. For each donor, three plates each were used for CD4 naive and CD4 memory, two plates were used for CD8 naive, and one plate was used for CD8 memory. To estimate repertoire size and how much clonotypes are shared between individuals, the study performed deep sequencing of blood TCR repertoires from about five healthy adults. Libraries were prepared and TCR repertoires were sequenced by different laboratories using diverse techniques, in order to increase sequencing depth and limit assay-specific biases. Leukapheresis yielded between about 0.94 and 10 billion PBMCs per donor. The study at large found these results: Sampling was restricted to blood, and TCR repertoires in tissue are likely to differ from TCR repertoires in blood. Compared with non-shared clonotypes, clonotypes shared by all four sorted-subset donors had higher generation probabilities. Pairwise subsampling indicated that sequencing depth was expected to affect the degree of clonotype sharing among donors. Rarefaction of sorted-subset datasets indicated incomplete sequencing despite the large sequencing depth. Estimated clonotype richness was generally larger for naive than for memory subsets. Because the study included a small number of donors, the genetic and exposure-history diversity represented was limited. Roughly 5% of naive CD4, 3.5% of naive CD8, around 2.3% of memory CD4, and about 0.4% of memory CD8 clonotypes were shared across a few donors.

The CDR3 runs 15 amino acids, cysteine and phenylalanine included. Only the CDR3 part of the read is kept: 45 bases, read in frame from the first base. Sequences PRHDT (CDR1) and FYEKMQ (CDR2) are obtained from the germline V gene (reference sequence). About this clone itself: What antigen it recognizes has not been identified. The junction differs from germline at one of its ends, possibly a read error.

Using the deep immunoSEQ assay, TCR CDR3 regions were amplified from genomic DNA by multiplex PCR. Extracted genomic DNA from each cell subset was spread evenly across all wells of several immunoSEQ 96-well plates, with each plate serving as a replicate. For sorted subsets, 200 to 250 ng genomic DNA, equal to some 28,000 T cell genomes, was loaded into each replicate PCR. Purified libraries were measured with a Qubit 3.0 fluorometer, size-checked on a Bioanalyzer 2100, and measured again with the KAPA Library Quantification kit. Every immunoSEQ 96-well plate was sequenced on a separate single-read 150-cycle Illumina NextSeq 550 flow cell. The authors' analysis ran thus. Because the immunoSEQ output included only junctional sequences and no quality scores, the filtering could not be the same as the filtering used for full-length reads. To assign V/J genes and CDR3, sequences were annotated using PyIR, a Python wrapper for IgBLAST v1.9, with IMGT germline references. Reads were removed for weak V/J assignments (E-value above 1e-6), missing CDR3, stop codons, out-of-frame junctions, or ambiguous translated residues. V3J clonotypes were defined as sequences sharing an identical inferred V gene, J gene, and CDR3 amino acid sequence. To compute the percentage overlap between repertoires, the number of shared unique clonotypes was divided by the size of the smaller repertoire. Repertoire richness was assessed with RTK rarefaction, the Chao1 estimator, and Recon v2.1 estimates of unobserved clonotypes. Generation probabilities were computed with OLGA for all TCRbeta clonotypes obtained by the gDNA method from several donors. This is the immuneACCESS table as TCRdb keeps it, with only in-frame sequences that have V and J called. A part of the clones is gone; compared with another copy, unresolved V genes explain less than half, and the rest is unexplained. The V and J calls and clone size were taken over from that table, and D and trimming were inferred from the DNA. For this sample the table gives 450,000 to 700,000 clones, of which around 95% were detected only once. 0.11% of the sample comes from the top ten.

CD8 naive samples consisted of CD45RO-negative cells that were positively selected for CCR7, yielding a CD45RA+CCR7+ population without TemRA cells. Donors were healthy HIV-negative adults with no recently reported acute infections or vaccinations. Every donor was a Caucasian adult living in Nashville, Tennessee, USA. Blood was obtained by leukapheresis, after which PBMCs were separated by Ficoll-Histopaque density gradient centrifugation and cryopreserved in liquid nitrogen vapor phase. Analytical flow cytometry was used to check the purity and quantity of every magnetically sorted T cell population. From each sorted fraction, genomic DNA was isolated and quantified by UV absorbance on a Nanodrop 2000c.

Material: naive CD8+ T cells sorted from blood. What the cell subset or site label conveys for this sample: CD45RA+CCR7+. The chain links TRBV13 with TRBJ2-7; 12 bases in the junction line up with TRBD2. The TCR sequence derives from a woman aged 30 to 39 in good health. This receptor carries the CDR3 CASSLGLAGTYEQYF. The nucleotide sequence reads TGTGCCAGCAGCCTAGGACTAGCGGGGACCTACGAGCAGTACTTC.